The text below deals with one TCR beta chain. Its antigen is unidentified. The CDR3 loop spans 13 amino acids. Germline V lookup: CDR1 MNHNS, CDR2 SASEGT. The V end lost 10 bases, the J end lost 5 bases, and 18 bases lay between the germline ends. The record originates from a study of graft-versus-host responses after intestinal transplantation. Study in general: All recipients got anti-thymocyte globulin induction, then tacrolimus and steroids for roughly 3 years.

Points from the study as a whole: Recipient-marrow GvH clones were detected, some having first appeared in ileum or blood.

Some clones are missing from TCRdb's copy, which holds only in-frame ones; the method was immunoSEQ multiplex PCR. The sample lists some 110,000 clones, about 92% occurring once. Sequencing was performed on unstimulated CD8+ T cells sorted from spleen or lymph node cells, taken before transplant. This rearrangement joins TRBV6-1 to TRBJ2-7; a weak D match, TRBD2 (7 bases). The TCR sequence derives from a human donor who was the organ donor for an intestinal transplant. CDR3 in amino acids: CAMGGAELDEQYF. For the CDR3, the DNA is TGTGCCATGGGGGGGGCCGAGTTAGACGAGCAGTACTTC.